These 10 T cell receptor beta chains share one sample of origin, sequenced in a study of blood T cell repertoires in COVID-19. The table came from immunoSEQ multiplex PCR; TCRdb's copy has only in-frame clones and leaves some out. The sample records approximately 250,000 clones, 86% being singletons. Sequenced material: peripheral blood. The receptor set was obtained from a woman aged 80 or over with COVID-19, enrolled during active disease.

This chain connects TRBV18 to TRBJ1-1, with a weak D call TRBD1 (6 bases). The V and J ends lost 2 bases and 11 bases respectively, with 15 bases between them. CDR3 length equals 13 residues. The V gene's germline CDR1 is KGHSH and CDR2 LQKENI. The CDR3 DNA reads as TGTGCCAGCTCACCAGAGGAACAGGGTAGGGCTTTCTTT. Translating gives CASSPEEQGRAFF.

CDR3 nucleotides: TGTGCCACCAGTGATTCTCCAGATACCTATGGCTACACCTTC. This codes for CATSDSPDTYGYTF. V usage is TRBV24-1 and J usage is TRBJ1-2; D remains unclear. Trimming took 2 bases from V and 4 from J, leaving 10 bases between them. Germline-derived CDR1 and CDR2 are KGHDR and SFDVKD. The CDR3 sequence is 14 residues long.

This chain uses TRBV30 with TRBJ1-4, with no clear D. This CDR3 has 13 amino acids. Trimming took off 1 base at V and 7 bases at J, with 10 bases between the two ends. CDR1 and CDR2 (germline): GTSNPN, SVGIG (reference sequence). The CDR3 spells CAWSGDNGEKLFF. The DNA of the CDR3 is TGTGCCTGGAGTGGCGACAACGGTGAAAAACTGTTTTTT.

The V call is TRBV3-1 (or the pseudogene TRBV3-2), the J call TRBJ2-1; 14 nucleotides agree with TRBD2. Trimming took 6 bases from V and 5 from J; bases not matched to a gene: 3. The CDR3 totals 15 residues. Germline CDR1 is LGHDT and CDR2 is YNNKEL (reference sequence). The CDR3 sequence is CASRGTSGGHNEQFF. The CDR3 nucleotides are TGTGCCAGCAGGGGGACTAGCGGGGGCCACAATGAGCAGTTCTTC.

The V gene is TRBV6-5, the J gene TRBJ1-2; TRBD1 matches 10 bases. This CDR3 region has 15 residues. With 5 bases clipped from V and 4 bases from J, the junction kept 7 bases outside the gene matches. Germline V gives CDR1 MNHEY, CDR2 SVGAGI. CDR3 region: CASSTAGTGVYGYTF. CDR3 bases: TGTGCCAGCAGTACCGCCGGGACAGGGGTCTATGGCTACACCTTC.

The chain is built from TRBV7-9 and TRBJ1-6, with 7 positions matching TRBD1. CDR1 and CDR2 (germline): SEHNR, FQNEAQ (reference sequence). V gave up 5 bases and J gave up 10 bases; unmatched junction bases: 8. The CDR3 runs 14 residues. The CDR3 bases are TGTGCCAGCAGCCTACAGGGGTCGGGGTCACCCCTCCACTTT. It encodes CASSLQGSGSPLHF.

This chain links TRBV5-6 with TRBJ1-1, with D perhaps matching TRBD1 (5 bases). The CDR3 totals 14 residues. Trimming pared 1 base from V and 4 bases from J, leaving 11 bases between. CDR1 is SGHDT, CDR2 YYEEEE, per germline. The CDR3 nucleotides are TGTGCCAGCAGCTTGCTTGCGGGGGGCACTGAAGCTTTCTTT. This encodes CASSLLAGGTEAFF.

This chain uses TRBV20-1 with TRBJ1-1; a possible D gene is TRBD1 (6 bases). Germline V CDR1 and CDR2: DFQATT, SNEGSKA (reference sequence). Trimming cost V 6 bases and J 8 bases, with 13 bases left between them. CDR3 length: 11 residues. In nucleotides, the CDR3 is TGCAGTGCAACCCGACAGGTCGAAGCTTTCTTT. Translating it yields CSATRQVEAFF.

The chain couples TRBV2 to TRBJ2-1; the D is unclear. This CDR3 spans 13 amino acids. CDR1 is SNHLY and CDR2 is FYNNEI in the germline V gene. Trimming stripped 4 bases from V and 2 bases from J, with 6 bases between. The CDR3 protein is CASSAEAYNEQFF. The CDR3, as DNA: TGTGCCAGCAGTGCAGAAGCCTACAATGAGCAGTTCTTC.

This clone appeared once. V usage is TRBV27 and J usage is TRBJ1-1; tentatively, D is TRBD1 (5 bases). The CDR3 has 13 residues. Germline CDR1 is MNHEY and CDR2 is SMNVEV (reference sequence). Trimming shortened V by 2 bases and J by 6 bases, and 10 bases separated the two germline ends. This CDR3 reads CASSLMTDAEAFF. CDR3 DNA sequence: TGTGCCAGCAGTTTAATGACAGACGCTGAAGCTTTCTTT.